Presented here are 20 T cell receptor beta chains from one specimen sequenced in a study of cytomegalovirus exposure and HLA in healthy donors. Vbeta (60) and Jbeta (13) primers were used in the PCR. Generated by immunoSEQ multiplex PCR, the TCRdb table keeps only in-frame clones and is missing some. The data hold hundreds of thousands of clones, with over 70% observed a single time. Sample: PBMCs. Receptors originate from a boy between 2 and 10 years old in good health and CMV-seronegative.

V is TRBV9 and J is TRBJ1-1; D gene unclear. Germline V gives CDR1 SGDLS, CDR2 YYNGEE. The length of the CDR3 is 12 residues. The ends were cut back, 2 bases at V and 5 bases at J, with 7 bases in the middle. DNA of the CDR3: TGTGCCAGCAGCGTCGGGGATACTGAAGCTTTCTTT. Translated: CASSVGDTEAFF.

The chain combines TRBV27 with TRBJ2-2; tentative D call: TRBD1 (6 bases). Germline loops: CDR1 MNHEY, CDR2 SMNVEV (reference sequence). Deletions cut 6 bases from V and 3 bases from J, with 23 bases between. This CDR3 spans 18 amino acids. CDR3 in DNA: TGTGCCAGCAGCCCCATGGACAGTCTGGGGCGTCACACCGGGGAGCTGTTTTTT. Its translation is CASSPMDSLGRHTGELFF.

This chain links TRBV5-6 with TRBJ2-2, with 13 bases that match TRBD2. Germline CDR1 SGHDT, CDR2 YYEEEE. V lost 1 base and J lost 7; bases outside the gene matches: 7. CDR3 length equals 17 residues. The CDR3 region is CASSLTSGRALFGELFF. In nucleotides, the CDR3 is TGTGCCAGCAGCTTGACTAGCGGGAGGGCGCTTTTCGGGGAGCTGTTTTTT. Filled out from reference TRBV5-6 and TRBJ2-2, the complete variable domain reads DAGVTQSPTHLIKTRGQQVTLRCSPKSGHDTVSWYQQALGQGPQFIFQYYEEEERQRGNFPDRFSGHQFPNYSSELNVNALLLGDSALYLCASSLTSGRALFGELFFGEGSRLTVL.

This sequence joins TRBV2 and TRBJ1-5, with 9 bases lining up with TRBD1. This CDR3 has 15 residues. V lost 2 bases and J lost 2; bases outside the gene matches: 1. The germline CDR1 and CDR2 sequences are SNHLY and FYNNEI. The CDR3 nucleotides read TGTGCCAGCAGTGAATGGACAGGGGGCAATCAGCCCCAGCATTTT. Translation: CASSEWTGGNQPQHF. The full variable domain, with the rest looked up from reference TRBV2 and TRBJ1-5, is EPEVTQTPSHQVTQMGQEVILRCVPISNHLYFYWYRQILGQKVEFLVSFYNNEISEKSEIFDDQFSVERPDGSNFTLKIRSTKLEDSAMYFCASSEWTGGNQPQHFGDGTRLSIL.

The chain combines TRBV5-6 with TRBJ2-2, with 8 bases matching TRBD1. Germline trimming cut 4 bases from V and 2 bases from J; bases unmatched to any gene: 4. This CDR3 contains 15 residues. Germline assignment: CDR1 SGHDT and CDR2 YYEEEE. CDR3 nucleotide sequence: TGTGCCAGCAGCGGGGGACAGGCTAACACCGGGGAGCTGTTTTTT. Its protein product is CASSGGQANTGELFF.

This chain connects TRBV30 to TRBJ1-1, with 9 bases fitting TRBD1. The CDR3 length is 12 residues. CDR1 is GTSNPN, CDR2 SVGIG, per germline (reference sequence). The CDR3 sequence is CACTGGFTEAFF. As DNA, the CDR3 is TGTGCATGTACAGGGGGCTTCACTGAAGCTTTCTTT. Full variable domain (outside the CDR3, taken from reference TRBV30 and TRBJ1-1): SQTIHQWPATLVQPVGSPLSLECTVEGTSNPNLYWYRQAAGRGLQLLFYSVGIGQISSEVPQNLSASRPQDRQFILSSKKLLLSDSGFYLCACTGGFTEAFFGQGTRLTVV.

The rearrangement joins TRBV4-1 to TRBJ1-5; 7 bases line up with TRBD1. The V gene end was trimmed by 4 bases and the J gene end by 1 base; junction bases not matched to a gene: 7. Per the germline V gene, CDR1 is MGHRA and CDR2 is YSYEKL. The CDR3 loop spans 16 amino acids. The CDR3 is CASSPRQGSSNQPQHF. The CDR3 region has the DNA TGCGCCAGCAGCCCCCGACAGGGATCGAGCAATCAGCCCCAGCATTTT.

This rearrangement joins TRBV7-9 to TRBJ2-1; 14 bases align to TRBD2. Germline V gives CDR1 SEHNR, CDR2 FQNEAQ (reference sequence). V shed 5 bases, J shed 8 bases, and the junction held 5 bases outside the gene matches. CDR3 length: 15 amino acids. CDR3 bases: TGTGCCAGCAGCAAGGGACTAGCGGGAGAGGATGAGCAGTTCTTC. It translates to CASSKGLAGEDEQFF.

In its sample, this clone was seen once. The chain joins TRBV7-6 to TRBJ2-7; 7 nucleotides align to TRBD1. Germline assignment: CDR1 SGHVS and CDR2 FNYEAQ. The CDR3 spans 13 residues. V trimming: 2 bases; J trimming: 6 bases; junction bases outside the gene matches: 4. CDR3 in amino acids: CASSLSRGREQYF. The CDR3 nucleotides are TGTGCCAGCAGCTTAAGTAGGGGGCGCGAGCAGTACTTC.

On this clone itself: Other DNA sequences in the same sample also yield this CDR3. The rearrangement uses TRBV11-2 and TRBJ2-3, with 7 bases fitting TRBD1. V gave up 5 bases and J gave up 1 base; unmatched junction bases: 3. Per the germline V gene, CDR1 is SGHAT and CDR2 is FQNNGV. The CDR3 runs to 14 residues. As DNA, the CDR3 is TGTGCCAGCAGCCTCGGACAGGGCACAGATACGCAGTATTTT. Translation: CASSLGQGTDTQYF.

This rearrangement joins TRBV29-1 to TRBJ1-2, with unresolved D. Germline CDR1 SQVTM, CDR2 ANQGSEA. The CDR3 has 14 residues. Trimming pared 4 bases from V and 4 bases from J, leaving 16 bases between. The CDR3 DNA reads TGCAGCGTTGTTTGGCTTGGCGGTATCTATGGCTACACCTTC. It encodes CSVVWLGGIYGYTF.

Only a few counts were recorded for this clone. The genes are TRBV4-1 and TRBJ1-1, with D maybe TRBD1 (6 bases). V was clipped by 4 bases and J by 1 base, with 10 bases between them. This CDR3 contains 14 residues. CDR1 and CDR2 (germline): MGHRA, YSYEKL. Written as DNA, the CDR3 is TGCGCCAGCAGCCCACCCAGGGGGAACACTGAAGCTTTCTTT. Translation gives CASSPPRGNTEAFF.

The chain joins TRBV19 to TRBJ1-5, with 11 nucleotides matching TRBD1. V shed 1 base, J shed 5 bases, and the junction held 1 base outside the gene matches. CDR3 length: 15 residues. CDR1 and CDR2 from the germline V gene are LNHDA and SQIVND (reference sequence). The CDR3 region has the DNA TGTGCCAGTAGTATAGGGACAGGGGGCGATCAGCCCCAGCATTTT. Translated, it gives CASSIGTGGDQPQHF. The full variable domain, rest sourced from reference TRBV19 and TRBJ1-5, is DGGITQSPKYLFRKEGQNVTLSCEQNLNHDAMYWYRQDPGQGLRLIYYSQIVNDFQKGDIAEGYSVSREKKESFPLTVTSAQKNPTAFYLCASSIGTGGDQPQHFGDGTRLSIL.

This chain joins TRBV7-9 and TRBJ2-7; 7 nucleotides match TRBD2. The germline CDR1 and CDR2 sequences are SEHNR and FQNEAQ (reference sequence). Unmatched junction bases numbered 13, after V lost 4 bases and J lost 4 bases. This CDR3 comprises 16 residues. In DNA, the CDR3 is TGTGCCAGCAGCTCCGGGGTCGGACTAGGGACGTACGAGCAGTACTTC. Amino acid sequence: CASSSGVGLGTYEQYF.

This sequence joins TRBV7-9 and TRBJ2-5, with D uncertain. The CDR3 contains 14 residues. Germline V gene sequence: CDR1 SEHNR, CDR2 FQNEAQ (reference sequence). The V end was cut by 4 bases, the J end by 1 base, with 10 bases between. CDR3 sequence (DNA): TGTGCCAGCAGCTCCCCTCTGTTCCAAGAGACCCAGTACTTC. Encoded protein: CASSSPLFQETQYF.

The rearrangement links TRBV6-1 to TRBJ1-1; TRBD1 might be the D (5 bases). Trimming took 7 bases from V and 1 from J, leaving 13 bases between them. Germline CDR1 MNHNS, CDR2 SASEGT. The CDR3 is 14 amino acids. The CDR3 loop is CASKFRVTNTEAFF. The CDR3 DNA sequence: TGTGCCAGCAAGTTCAGGGTCACGAACACTGAAGCTTTCTTT.

In regard to this clone: Other DNA sequences from this sample encode an identical CDR3 as well. The rearrangement links TRBV19 to TRBJ1-4; 9 bases fit TRBD1. J gave up 9 bases and V 1 base, and 12 bases lay outside the gene matches. The CDR3 totals 17 residues. The V gene's germline CDR1 is LNHDA and CDR2 SQIVND (reference sequence). The CDR3 DNA reads TGTGCCAGTAGTATAGTTCAATCCCGGGACAGGGATAAAAAACTGTTTTTT. It translates to CASSIVQSRDRDKKLFF.

In the case of this clone: Additional DNA sequences in this sample encode the identical CDR3. The rearrangement joins TRBV30 to TRBJ2-7; 8 bases fit TRBD1. The CDR3 has 12 amino acids. Germline CDR1 and CDR2: GTSNPN and SVGIG (reference sequence). J lost 2 bases, V lost 5 bases, and 2 bases had no gene match. The CDR3 coding sequence is TGTGCCTGGGGACAGGGCACCTACGAGCAGTACTTC. This sequence encodes CAWGQGTYEQYF.

The chain couples TRBV28 to TRBJ1-2, with 7 bases that match TRBD1. V lost 6 bases, J lost 8 bases, and 12 bases stayed unmatched. The CDR3 runs to 14 residues. Germline CDR1 is MDHEN and CDR2 is SYDVKM. The DNA for the CDR3 is TGTGCCAGCAGGAGTGACAGGGCTTTGTGGGGCTACACCTTC. It codes for CASRSDRALWGYTF.

The rearrangement links TRBV5-1 to TRBJ2-5, with 10 bases identical to TRBD2. TRBJ2-7 matches the DNA end more closely, so the J call is doubtful. Per germline, CDR1 SGHRS and CDR2 YFSETQ. The CDR3 is 15 residues long. Here the CDR3 DNA reads TGCGCCAGCAGCCAGACTAGCGGGCCCTCCTACGAGCAGTACTTC. This sequence encodes CASSQTSGPSYEQYF.